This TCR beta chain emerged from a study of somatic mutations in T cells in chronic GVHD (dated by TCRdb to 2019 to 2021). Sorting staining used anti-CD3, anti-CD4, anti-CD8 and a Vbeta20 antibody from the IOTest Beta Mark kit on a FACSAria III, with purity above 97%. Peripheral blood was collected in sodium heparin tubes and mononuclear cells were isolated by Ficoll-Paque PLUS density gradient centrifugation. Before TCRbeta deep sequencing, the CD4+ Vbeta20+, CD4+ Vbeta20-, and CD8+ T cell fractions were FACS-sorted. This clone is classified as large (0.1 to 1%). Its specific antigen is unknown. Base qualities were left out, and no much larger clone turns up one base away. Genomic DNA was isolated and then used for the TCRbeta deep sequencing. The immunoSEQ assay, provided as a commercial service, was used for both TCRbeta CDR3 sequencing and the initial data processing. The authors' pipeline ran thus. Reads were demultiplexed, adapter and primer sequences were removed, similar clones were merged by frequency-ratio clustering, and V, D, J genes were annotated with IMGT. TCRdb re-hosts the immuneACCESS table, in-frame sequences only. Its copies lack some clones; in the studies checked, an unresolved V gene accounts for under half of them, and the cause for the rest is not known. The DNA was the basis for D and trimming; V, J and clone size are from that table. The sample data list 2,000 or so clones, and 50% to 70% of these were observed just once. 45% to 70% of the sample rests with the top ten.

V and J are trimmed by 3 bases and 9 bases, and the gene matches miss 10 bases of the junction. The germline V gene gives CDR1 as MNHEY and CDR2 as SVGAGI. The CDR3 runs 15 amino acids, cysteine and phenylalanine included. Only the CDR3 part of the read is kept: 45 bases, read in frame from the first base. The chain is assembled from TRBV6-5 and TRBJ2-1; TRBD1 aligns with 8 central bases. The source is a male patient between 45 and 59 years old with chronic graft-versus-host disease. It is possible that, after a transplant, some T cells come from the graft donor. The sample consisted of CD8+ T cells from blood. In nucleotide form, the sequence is TGTGCCAGCAGTTATACAGGGGGGTTCCAGGGTGAGCAGTTCTTC. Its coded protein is CASSYTGGFQGEQFF.